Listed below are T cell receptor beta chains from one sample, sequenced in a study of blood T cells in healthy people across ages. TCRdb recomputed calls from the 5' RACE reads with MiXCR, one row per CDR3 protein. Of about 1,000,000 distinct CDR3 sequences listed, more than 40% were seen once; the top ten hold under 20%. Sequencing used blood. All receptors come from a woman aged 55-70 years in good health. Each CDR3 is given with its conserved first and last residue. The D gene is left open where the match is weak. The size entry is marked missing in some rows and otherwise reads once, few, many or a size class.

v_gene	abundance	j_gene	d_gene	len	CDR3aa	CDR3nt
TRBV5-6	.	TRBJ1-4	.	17	CASSTSQPGLHNEKLFF	TGTGCCAGCAGCACAAGTCAACCGGGACTCCACAATGAAAAACTGTTTTTT
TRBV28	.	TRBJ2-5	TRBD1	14	CASRADRGHNEQYF	TGTGCCAGCAGGGCGGACAGGGGGCACAATGAGCAGTACTTC
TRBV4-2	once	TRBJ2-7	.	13	CASSQEIGYEQYF	TGTGCCAGCAGCCAGGAGATTGGGTACGAGCAGTACTTC
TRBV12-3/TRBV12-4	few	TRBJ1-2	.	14	CASSPDIANYGYTF	TGTGCCAGCAGTCCGGACATAGCTAACTATGGCTACACCTTC
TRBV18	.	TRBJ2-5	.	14	CASSPWERQETQYF	TGTGCCAGCTCACCATGGGAGCGCCAAGAGACCCAGTACTTC
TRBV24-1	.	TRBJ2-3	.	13	CATRGSSTDTQYF	TGTGCCACCAGGGGCAGCAGCACAGATACGCAGTATTTT
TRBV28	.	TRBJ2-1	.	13	CASSPRDYNEQFF	TGTGCCAGCAGTCCGAGGGATTACAATGAGCAGTTCTTC
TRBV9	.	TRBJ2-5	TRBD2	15	CASSVGLADRETQYF	TGTGCCAGCAGCGTAGGGCTAGCGGATAGAGAGACCCAGTACTTC
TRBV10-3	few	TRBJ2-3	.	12	CAISGSTDTQYF	TGTGCCATAAGCGGGAGCACAGATACGCAGTATTTT
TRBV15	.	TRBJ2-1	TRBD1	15	CATSRDRTGGSEQFF	TGTGCCACCAGCAGAGACAGGACAGGGGGCAGTGAGCAGTTCTTC
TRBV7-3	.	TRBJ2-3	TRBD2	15	CASSWTSGITDTQYF	TGTGCCAGCAGTTGGACTAGCGGGATCACAGATACGCAGTATTTT
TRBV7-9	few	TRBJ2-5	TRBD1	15	CASSLADRGEETQYF	TGTGCCAGCAGCTTAGCTGACAGGGGAGAAGAGACCCAGTACTTC
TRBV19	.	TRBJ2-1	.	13	CASSRLVFGEQFF	TGTGCCAGTAGTAGGCTAGTTTTTGGTGAGCAGTTCTTC
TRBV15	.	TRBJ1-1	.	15	CATSREGGGRIEAFF	TGTGCCACCAGCAGAGAGGGTGGGGGCAGGATTGAAGCTTTCTTT
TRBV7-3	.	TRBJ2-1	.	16	CASSPLPGLTHNEQLF	TGTGCCAGCAGCCCCCTTCCGGGACTTACACACAATGAGCAGTTATTC
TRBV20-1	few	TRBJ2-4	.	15	CSARGDPPEGNIQYF	TGCAGTGCTAGAGGTGACCCACCGGAGGGAAACATTCAGTACTTC
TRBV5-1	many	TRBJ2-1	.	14	CASRTGTTYNEQFF	TGCGCCAGCCGAACAGGGACTACCTACAATGAGCAGTTCTTC
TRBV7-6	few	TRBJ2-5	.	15	CASSFPGSSRETQYF	TGTGCCAGCAGCTTCCCGGGAAGTAGTCGGGAGACCCAGTACTTC
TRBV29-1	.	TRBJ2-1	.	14	CSVDGTRRFAEQFF	TGCAGCGTAGATGGGACCCGGCGGTTCGCTGAGCAGTTCTTC
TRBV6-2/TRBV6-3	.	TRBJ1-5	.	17	CASSDPHGGSNNQPQHF	TGTGCCAGCAGCGACCCTCACGGGGGGAGCAACAATCAGCCCCAGCATTTT
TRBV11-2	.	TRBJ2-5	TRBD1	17	CASRQRRTGRYQETQYF	TGTGCCAGCAGGCAGAGAAGGACAGGGAGGTATCAAGAGACCCAGTACTTC
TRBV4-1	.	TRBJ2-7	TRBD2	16	CASSQEASGLSYEQYF	TGCGCCAGCAGCCAAGAGGCTAGCGGACTCTCCTACGAGCAGTACTTC
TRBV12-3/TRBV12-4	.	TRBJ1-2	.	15	CASSFSRTPHYGYTF	TGTGCCAGCAGTTTTTCCCGGACCCCACACTATGGCTACACCTTC
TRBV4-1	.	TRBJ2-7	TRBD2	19	CASSQGTGTTSGNSYEQYF	TGCGCCAGCAGCCAAGGAACAGGAACGACTAGCGGGAACTCCTACGAGCAGTACTTC
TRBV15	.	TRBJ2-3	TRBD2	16	CATSSTGLALQDMQYF	TGTGCCACCAGCAGTACCGGACTAGCCCTCCAAGATATGCAGTATTTT
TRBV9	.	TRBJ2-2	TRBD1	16	CASSVADRGSTGELFF	TGTGCCAGCAGCGTAGCTGACAGGGGGAGCACCGGGGAGCTGTTTTTT
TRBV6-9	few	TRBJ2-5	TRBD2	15	CASSYSPSGEETQYF	TGTGCCAGCAGTTATTCACCTAGCGGGGAAGAGACCCAGTACTTC
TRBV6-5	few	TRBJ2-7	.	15	CASSYAVGDSYEQYF	TGTGCCAGCAGTTATGCGGTGGGAGACTCCTACGAGCAGTACTTC
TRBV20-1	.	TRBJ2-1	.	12	CSAVPDSNEQFF	TGCAGTGCTGTCCCTGACAGCAATGAGCAGTTCTTC
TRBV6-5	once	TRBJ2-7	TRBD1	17	CASSSRTGGGYSYEQYF	TGTGCCAGCAGTTCGCGGACAGGGGGAGGTTACTCCTACGAGCAGTACTTC
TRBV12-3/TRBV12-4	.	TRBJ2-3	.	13	CASSPTRTDTQYF	TGTGCCAGCAGCCCGACTAGAACAGATACGCAGTATTTT
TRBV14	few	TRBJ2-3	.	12	CASTKPGDTQYF	TGTGCCAGCACCAAACCGGGGGATACGCAGTATTTT
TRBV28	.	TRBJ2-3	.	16	CASTPLLGPGTDTQYF	TGTGCCAGCACCCCCTTGTTGGGCCCGGGCACAGATACGCAGTATTTT
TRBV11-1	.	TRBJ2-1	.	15	CASSLEGRGNNEQFF	TGTGCCAGCAGCTTAGAGGGCCGGGGGAACAATGAGCAGTTCTTC
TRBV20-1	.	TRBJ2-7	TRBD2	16	CSARTSGRWSSYEQYF	TGCAGTGCTAGGACTAGCGGGAGGTGGAGCTCCTACGAGCAGTACTTC
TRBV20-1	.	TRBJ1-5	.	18	CSAINFPTLTYSNQPQHF	TGCAGTGCTATTAACTTCCCCACCTTAACTTATAGCAATCAGCCCCAGCATTTT
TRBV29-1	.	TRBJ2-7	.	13	CSVARLASYEQYF	TGCAGCGTTGCTCGGCTAGCGTCCTACGAGCAGTACTTC
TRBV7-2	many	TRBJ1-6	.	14	CASSLRGVGSPLHF	TGTGCCAGCAGCCTCAGGGGTGTGGGTTCACCCCTCCACTTT
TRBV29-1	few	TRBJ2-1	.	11	CSVDISVKQFF	TGCAGCGTTGATATTTCCGTGAAGCAGTTCTTC
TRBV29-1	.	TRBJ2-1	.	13	CSVGGGGYNEQFF	TGCAGCGTTGGAGGGGGAGGGTACAATGAGCAGTTCTTC
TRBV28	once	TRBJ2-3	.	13	CASSGARTDTQYF	TGTGCCAGTAGCGGAGCTCGCACAGATACGCAGTATTTT
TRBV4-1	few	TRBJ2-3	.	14	CASSKPGGADTQYF	TGCGCCAGCAGTAAACCTGGAGGCGCAGATACGCAGTATTTT
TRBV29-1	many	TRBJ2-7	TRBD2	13	CSVGTSEAYEQYF	TGCAGCGTGGGGACTAGCGAAGCCTACGAGCAGTACTTC
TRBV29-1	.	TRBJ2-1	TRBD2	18	CSGGTSGTGFSSYNEQFF	TGCAGCGGTGGGACTAGCGGGACTGGCTTTAGCTCCTACAATGAGCAGTTCTTC
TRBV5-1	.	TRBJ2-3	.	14	CASSVAKVTDTQYF	TGCGCCAGCAGCGTGGCAAAAGTCACAGATACGCAGTATTTT
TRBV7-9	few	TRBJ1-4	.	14	CASSLAQFNEKLFF	TGTGCCAGCAGCTTAGCACAGTTTAATGAAAAACTGTTTTTT
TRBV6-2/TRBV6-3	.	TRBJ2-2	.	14	CASSIRGATGELFF	TGTGCCAGCAGTATCAGGGGGGCCACCGGGGAGCTGTTTTTT
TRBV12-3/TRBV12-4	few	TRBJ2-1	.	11	CASSKTMGKFF	TGTGCCAGCAGTAAGACAATGGGGAAGTTCTTC
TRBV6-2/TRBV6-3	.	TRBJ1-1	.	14	CASSYVGINTEAFF	TGTGCCAGCAGTTACGTGGGAATTAACACTGAAGCTTTCTTT